Here is one T cell receptor beta chain with its context. Its specificity is unknown. This specimen belongs to a study of cytomegalovirus exposure and HLA in healthy donors. Amplification used 60 Vbeta primers and 13 Jbeta primers. Sequencing used immunoSEQ multiplex PCR; TCRdb keeps in-frame clones, though not all of them. The sample lists about 74,000 clones; around 70% were seen once. This CDR3 region has 14 residues. V was clipped by 6 bases and J by 10 bases, with 19 bases between them. Germline CDR1 SNHLY, CDR2 FYNNEI. Broader study findings: Judged likely to be a sequencing artifact was a cluster of highly shared sequence variants. Many donors shared some public TCRs, even though most TCR sequences were rare. When analyzed later, the rates of TCR association showed variation by HLA locus, with DRB1 the most and HLA-C the fewest. For most subjects, TCR beta sequences were reported to predict HLA-A and HLA-B alleles with accuracy.

The sample taken for sequencing was PBMCs. The sequence was obtained from a woman in her forties in good health and CMV-seropositive. The rearrangement joins TRBV2 to TRBJ2-1; D is possibly TRBD2 (7 bases). The CDR3 region is CASRKGEGPGEQFF. The CDR3 nucleotides read TGTGCCAGCAGGAAGGGGGAGGGCCCGGGGGAGCAGTTCTTC.